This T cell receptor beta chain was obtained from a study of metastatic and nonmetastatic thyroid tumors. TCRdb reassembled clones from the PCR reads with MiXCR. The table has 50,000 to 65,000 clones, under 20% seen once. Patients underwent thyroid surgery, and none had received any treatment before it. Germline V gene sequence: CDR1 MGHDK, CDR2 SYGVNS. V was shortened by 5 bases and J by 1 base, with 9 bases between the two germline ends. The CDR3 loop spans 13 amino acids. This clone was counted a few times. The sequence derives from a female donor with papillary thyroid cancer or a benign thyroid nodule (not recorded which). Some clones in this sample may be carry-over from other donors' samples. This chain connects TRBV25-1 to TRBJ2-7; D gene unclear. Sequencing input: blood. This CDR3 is CASSFPLSYEQYF. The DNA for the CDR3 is TGTGCCAGCAGTTTCCCATTATCCTACGAGCAGTACTTC.